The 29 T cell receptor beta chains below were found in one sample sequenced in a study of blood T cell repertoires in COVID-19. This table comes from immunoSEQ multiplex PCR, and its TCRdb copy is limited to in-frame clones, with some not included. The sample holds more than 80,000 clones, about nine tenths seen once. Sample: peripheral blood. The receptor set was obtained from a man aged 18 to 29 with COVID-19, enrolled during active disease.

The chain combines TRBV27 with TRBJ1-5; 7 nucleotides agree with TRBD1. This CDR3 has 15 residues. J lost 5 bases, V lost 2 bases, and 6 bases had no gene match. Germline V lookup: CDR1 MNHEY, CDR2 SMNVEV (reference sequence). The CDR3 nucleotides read TGTGCCAGCAGTTTAAGGCACAGGGGAGATCAGCCCCAGCATTTT. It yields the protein CASSLRHRGDQPQHF.

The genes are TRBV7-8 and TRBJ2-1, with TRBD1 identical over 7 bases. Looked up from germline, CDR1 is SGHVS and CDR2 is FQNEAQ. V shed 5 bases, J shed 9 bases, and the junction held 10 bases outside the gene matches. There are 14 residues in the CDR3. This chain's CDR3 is CASSRNRGGGEQFF. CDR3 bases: TGTGCCAGCAGCAGGAACAGGGGTGGGGGTGAGCAGTTCTTC. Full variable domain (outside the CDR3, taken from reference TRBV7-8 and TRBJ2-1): GAGVSQSPRYKVAKRGQDVALRCDPISGHVSLFWYQQALGQGPEFLTYFQNEAQLDKSGLPSDRFFAERPEGSVSTLKIQRTQQEDSAVYLCASSRNRGGGEQFFGPGTRLTVL.

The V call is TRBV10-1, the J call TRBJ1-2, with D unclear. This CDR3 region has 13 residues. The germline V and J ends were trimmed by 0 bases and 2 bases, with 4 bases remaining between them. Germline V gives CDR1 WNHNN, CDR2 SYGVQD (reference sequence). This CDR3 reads CASSESANYGYTF. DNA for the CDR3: TGCGCCAGCAGTGAGTCTGCGAACTATGGCTACACCTTC.

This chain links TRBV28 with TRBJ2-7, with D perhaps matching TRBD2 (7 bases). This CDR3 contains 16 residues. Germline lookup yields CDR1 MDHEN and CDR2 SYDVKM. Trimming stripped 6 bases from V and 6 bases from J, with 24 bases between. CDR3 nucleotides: TGTGCCAGCAGCCTGGGGGCGGGGGTGAGATCGGTCGAGCAGTACTTC. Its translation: CASSLGAGVRSVEQYF.

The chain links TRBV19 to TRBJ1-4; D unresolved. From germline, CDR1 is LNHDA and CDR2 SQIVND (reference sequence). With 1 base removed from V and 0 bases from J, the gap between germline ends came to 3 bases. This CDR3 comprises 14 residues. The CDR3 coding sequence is TGTGCCAGTAGTATAGCAGCAACTAATGAAAAACTGTTTTTT. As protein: CASSIAATNEKLFF. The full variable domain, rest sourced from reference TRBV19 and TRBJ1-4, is DGGITQSPKYLFRKEGQNVTLSCEQNLNHDAMYWYRQDPGQGLRLIYYSQIVNDFQKGDIAEGYSVSREKKESFPLTVTSAQKNPTAFYLCASSIAATNEKLFFGSGTQLSVL.

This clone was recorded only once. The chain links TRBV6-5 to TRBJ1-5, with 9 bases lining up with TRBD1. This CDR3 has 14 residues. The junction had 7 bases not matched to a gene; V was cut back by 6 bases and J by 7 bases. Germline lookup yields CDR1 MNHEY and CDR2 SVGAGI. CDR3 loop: CASRGTGFAQPQHF. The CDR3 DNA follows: TGTGCCAGCAGAGGGACAGGGTTCGCACAGCCCCAGCATTTT.

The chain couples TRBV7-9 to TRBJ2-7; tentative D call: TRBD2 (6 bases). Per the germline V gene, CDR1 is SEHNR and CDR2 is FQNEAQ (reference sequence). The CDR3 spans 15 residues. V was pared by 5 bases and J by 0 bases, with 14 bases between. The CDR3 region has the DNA TGTGCCAGCAGCGACTTGTCCGGGAGCTCCTACGAGCAGTACTTC. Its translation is CASSDLSGSSYEQYF.

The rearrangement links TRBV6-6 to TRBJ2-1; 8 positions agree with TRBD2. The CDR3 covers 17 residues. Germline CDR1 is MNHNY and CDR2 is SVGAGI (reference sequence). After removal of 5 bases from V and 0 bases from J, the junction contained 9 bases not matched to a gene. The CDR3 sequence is CASSPLEREFSYNEQFF. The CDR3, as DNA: TGTGCCAGCAGTCCGCTGGAGCGGGAGTTCTCCTACAATGAGCAGTTCTTC.

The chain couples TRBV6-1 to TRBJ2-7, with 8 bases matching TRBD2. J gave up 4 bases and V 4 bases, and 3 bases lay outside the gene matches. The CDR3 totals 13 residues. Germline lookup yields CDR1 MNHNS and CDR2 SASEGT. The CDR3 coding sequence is TGTGCCAGCAGTGCAGCGGGAGAGTACGAGCAGTACTTC. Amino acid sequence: CASSAAGEYEQYF.

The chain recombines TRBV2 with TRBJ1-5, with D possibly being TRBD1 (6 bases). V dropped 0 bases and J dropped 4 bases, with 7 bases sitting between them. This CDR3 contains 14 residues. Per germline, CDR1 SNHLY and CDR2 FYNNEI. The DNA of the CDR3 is TGTGCCAGCAGTGAAGCCCAGGGGAATCAGCCCCAGCATTTT. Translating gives CASSEAQGNQPQHF.

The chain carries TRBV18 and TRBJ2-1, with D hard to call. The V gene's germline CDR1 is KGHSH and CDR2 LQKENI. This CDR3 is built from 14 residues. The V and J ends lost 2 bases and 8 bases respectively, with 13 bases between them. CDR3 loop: CASSPEVGYYEQFF. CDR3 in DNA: TGTGCCAGCTCACCAGAGGTCGGATACTATGAGCAGTTCTTC.

The CDR3 is CASEGLQTPSYEQYF. The CDR3 DNA reads as TGTGCCAGCGAGGGACTACAGACGCCCTCCTACGAGCAGTACTTC. The V and J genes are TRBV6-6 and TRBJ2-7; 7 bases are a match to TRBD2. The V and J ends lost 8 bases and 0 bases, in that order; junction bases with no gene match: 10. The CDR3 has 15 amino acids. Germline values: CDR1 MNHNY, CDR2 SVGAGI (reference sequence).

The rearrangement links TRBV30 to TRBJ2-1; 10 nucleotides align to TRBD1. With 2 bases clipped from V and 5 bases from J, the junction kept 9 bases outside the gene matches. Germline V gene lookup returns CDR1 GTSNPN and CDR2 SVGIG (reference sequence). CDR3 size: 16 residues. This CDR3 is CAWSWMRDRGNNEQFF. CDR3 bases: TGTGCCTGGAGTTGGATGAGGGACAGGGGAAACAATGAGCAGTTCTTC.

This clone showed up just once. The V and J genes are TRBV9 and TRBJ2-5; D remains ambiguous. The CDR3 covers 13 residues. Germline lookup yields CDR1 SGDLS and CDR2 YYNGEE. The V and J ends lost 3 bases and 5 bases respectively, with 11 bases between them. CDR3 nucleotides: TGTGCCAGCAGCGCCGACGTCGGGGAGACCCAGTACTTC. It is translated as CASSADVGETQYF.

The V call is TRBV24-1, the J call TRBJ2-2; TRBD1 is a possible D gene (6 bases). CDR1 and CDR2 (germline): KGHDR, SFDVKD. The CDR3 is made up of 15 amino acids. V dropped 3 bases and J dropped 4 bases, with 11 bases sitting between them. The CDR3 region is CATSDAGTPTGELFF. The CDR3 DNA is TGTGCCACCAGTGATGCCGGGACACCCACCGGGGAGCTGTTTTTT.

CDR3 DNA sequence: TGTGCCAGCAGTTCTCCGACCGGGGAGCTGTTTTTT. It encodes CASSSPTGELFF. V is TRBV12-3 or TRBV12-4 and J is TRBJ2-2, with D unclear. CDR3 length equals 12 residues. V was pared by 4 bases and J by 5 bases, with 5 bases between.

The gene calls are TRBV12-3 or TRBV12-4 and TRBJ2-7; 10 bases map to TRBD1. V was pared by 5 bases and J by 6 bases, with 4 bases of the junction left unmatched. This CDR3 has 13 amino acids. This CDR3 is CASSQGQGSEQYF. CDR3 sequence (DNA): TGTGCCAGCAGTCAGGGACAGGGGAGCGAGCAGTACTTC.

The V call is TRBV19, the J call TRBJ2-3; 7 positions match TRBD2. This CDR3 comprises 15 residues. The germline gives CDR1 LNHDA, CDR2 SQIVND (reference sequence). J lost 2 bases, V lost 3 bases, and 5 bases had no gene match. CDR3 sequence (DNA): TGTGCCAGTAGTATTGGGGAGGGCAACACAGATACGCAGTATTTT. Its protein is CASSIGEGNTDTQYF.

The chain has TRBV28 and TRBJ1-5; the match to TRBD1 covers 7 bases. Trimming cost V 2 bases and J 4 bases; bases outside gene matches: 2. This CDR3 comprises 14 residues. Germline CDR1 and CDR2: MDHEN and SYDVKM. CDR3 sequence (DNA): TGTGCCAGCAGTTTACCAGGGGGTAATCAGCCCCAGCATTTT. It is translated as CASSLPGGNQPQHF.

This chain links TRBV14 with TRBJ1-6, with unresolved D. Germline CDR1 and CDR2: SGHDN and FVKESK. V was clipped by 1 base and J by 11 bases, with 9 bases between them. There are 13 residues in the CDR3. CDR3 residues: CASSQAMGAPLHF. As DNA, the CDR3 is TGTGCCAGCAGCCAAGCAATGGGCGCACCCCTCCACTTT.

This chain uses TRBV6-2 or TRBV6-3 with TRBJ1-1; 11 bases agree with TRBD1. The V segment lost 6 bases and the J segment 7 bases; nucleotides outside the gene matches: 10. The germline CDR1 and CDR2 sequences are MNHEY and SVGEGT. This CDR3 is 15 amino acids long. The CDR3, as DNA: TGTGCCAGCAGCCGATGGACAGGGGGCAAGGGTGAAGCTTTCTTT. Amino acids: CASSRWTGGKGEAFF.

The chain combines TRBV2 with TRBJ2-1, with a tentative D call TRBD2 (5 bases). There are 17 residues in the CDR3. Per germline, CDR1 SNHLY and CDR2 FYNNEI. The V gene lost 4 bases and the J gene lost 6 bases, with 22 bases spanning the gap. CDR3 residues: CASSVAMLWESRNEQFF. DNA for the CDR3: TGTGCCAGCAGTGTAGCGATGTTGTGGGAGTCCCGCAATGAGCAGTTCTTC.

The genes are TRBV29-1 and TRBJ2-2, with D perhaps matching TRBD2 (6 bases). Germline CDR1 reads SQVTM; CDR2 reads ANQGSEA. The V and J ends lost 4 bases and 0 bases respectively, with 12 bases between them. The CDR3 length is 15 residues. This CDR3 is CSVGRGGTNTGELFF. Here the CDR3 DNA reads TGCAGCGTTGGGAGGGGCGGAACGAACACCGGGGAGCTGTTTTTT.

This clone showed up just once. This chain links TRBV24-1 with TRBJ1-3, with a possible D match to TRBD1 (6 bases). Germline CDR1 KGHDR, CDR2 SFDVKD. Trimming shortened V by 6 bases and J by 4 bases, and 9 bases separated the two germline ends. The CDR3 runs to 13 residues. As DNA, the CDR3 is TGTGCCACCAGTCAGGGGAGCGGAAACACCATATATTTT. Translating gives CATSQGSGNTIYF.

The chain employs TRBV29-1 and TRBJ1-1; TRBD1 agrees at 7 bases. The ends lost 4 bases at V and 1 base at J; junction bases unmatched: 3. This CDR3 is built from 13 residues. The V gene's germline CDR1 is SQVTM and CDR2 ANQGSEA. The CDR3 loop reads CSVGDSPNTEAFF. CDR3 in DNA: TGCAGCGTTGGGGACAGCCCGAACACTGAAGCTTTCTTT.

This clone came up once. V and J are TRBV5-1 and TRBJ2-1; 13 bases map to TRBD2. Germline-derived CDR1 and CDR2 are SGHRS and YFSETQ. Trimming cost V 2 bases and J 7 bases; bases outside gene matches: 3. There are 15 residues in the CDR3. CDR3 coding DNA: TGCGCCAGCAGCTTAGGACTAGCGGGAGTTAATGAGCAGTTCTTC. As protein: CASSLGLAGVNEQFF.

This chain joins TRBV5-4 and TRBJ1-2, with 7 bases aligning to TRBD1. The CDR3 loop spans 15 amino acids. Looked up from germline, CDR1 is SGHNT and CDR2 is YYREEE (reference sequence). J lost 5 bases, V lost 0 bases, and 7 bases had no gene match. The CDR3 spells CASSLGGQAKYGYTF. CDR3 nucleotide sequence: TGTGCCAGCAGCTTGGGTGGACAGGCGAAATATGGCTACACCTTC.

The CDR3 region is CASSFGSREISYEQYF. The CDR3 DNA follows: TGTGCCAGCAGTTTCGGGTCTCGTGAGATCTCCTACGAGCAGTACTTC. The genes are TRBV27 and TRBJ2-7; D gene unclear. Germline loops: CDR1 MNHEY, CDR2 SMNVEV (reference sequence). This CDR3 contains 16 residues. V lost 3 bases, J lost 0 bases, and 15 bases lay in between.

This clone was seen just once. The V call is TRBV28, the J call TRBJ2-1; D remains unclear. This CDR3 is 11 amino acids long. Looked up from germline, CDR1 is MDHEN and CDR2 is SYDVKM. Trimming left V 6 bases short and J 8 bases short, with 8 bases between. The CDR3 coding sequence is TGTGCCAGCAGCTCATACTATGAGCAGTTCTTC. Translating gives CASSSYYEQFF. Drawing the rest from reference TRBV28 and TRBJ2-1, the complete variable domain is DVKVTQSSRYLVKRTGEKVFLECVQDMDHENMFWYRQDPGLGLRLIYFSYDVKMKEKGDIPEGYSVSREKKERFSLILESASTNQTSMYLCASSSYYEQFFGPGTRLTVL.